This TCR beta chain was captured in a study of metastatic and nonmetastatic thyroid tumors. General study results and limits: For both blood and tumor, malignant thyroid tumors reportedly showed significantly higher TCR beta diversity than benign nodules did.

The germline V gene has CDR1 MGHRA and CDR2 YSYEKL. The CDR3 loop spans 12 amino acids. V was shortened by 4 bases and J by 3 bases, with 4 bases between the two germline ends. This clone was picked up many times. Its antigen remains unknown. Original data processing: Variation in CDR3 across clinicopathological groups served as the basis for constructing a distant-metastasis classifier in papillary thyroid cancer. TCRdb re-processed the PCR reads through MiXCR. TCRdb's processing, not the study's, gives the V and J calls here. The table has approximately 16,000 clones, 12% seen once. Each patient went into thyroid surgery without having received any treatment.

Sequences were obtained from tumor tissue. The V call is TRBV4-1, the J call TRBJ2-1, with unresolved D. The TCR comes from a female donor with papillary thyroid cancer or a benign thyroid nodule (not recorded which). Some clones in this sample may be carry-over from other donors' samples. The CDR3 DNA sequence: TGCGCCAGCAGCCTCGACTACAATGAGCAGTTCTTC. As protein: CASSLDYNEQFF.